This entry is about one TCR beta chain. The sample originates from a study of blood T cell repertoires in COVID-19. On the study more broadly: Whether acute or convalescent, the COVID-19 samples came from the United States, Italy and Spain. The cDNA or gDNA used as material had been derived from T cells, B-cell-depleted T cells, or PBMCs.

Authors' analysis steps: The assay estimated nucleated cells by amplifying reference gene primers. Method: immunoSEQ multiplex PCR; TCRdb's copy keeps in-frame clones and lacks some. That table gives V, J and clone size, and the DNA gave D and trimming. The sample carries about 88,000 clones, about nine tenths recorded once. Germline loops: CDR1 SGHKS, CDR2 YYEKEE (reference sequence). The CDR3 consists of 15 residues. The V segment lost 4 bases and the J segment 5 bases; nucleotides outside the gene matches: 9. The chain is built from TRBV5-5 and TRBJ2-7; the match to TRBD2 covers 10 bases. The TCR comes from a male donor with acute or convalescent COVID-19. The sequenced material came from peripheral blood. The CDR3: CASSGTSGGAHEQYF. CDR3 DNA sequence: TGTGCCAGCAGCGGGACAAGCGGGGGGGCTCACGAGCAGTACTTC.